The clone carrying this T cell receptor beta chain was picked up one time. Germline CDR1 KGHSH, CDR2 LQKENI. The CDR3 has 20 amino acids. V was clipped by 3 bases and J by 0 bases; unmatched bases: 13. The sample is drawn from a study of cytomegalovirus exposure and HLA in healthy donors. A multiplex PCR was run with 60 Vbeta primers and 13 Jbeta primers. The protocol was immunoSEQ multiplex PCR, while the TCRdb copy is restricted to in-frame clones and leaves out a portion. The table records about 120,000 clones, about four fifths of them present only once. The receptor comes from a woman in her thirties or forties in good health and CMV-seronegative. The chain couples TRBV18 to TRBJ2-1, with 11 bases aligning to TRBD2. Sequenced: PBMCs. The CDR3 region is CASSPRLLAGVDGSYNEQFF. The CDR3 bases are TGTGCCAGCTCACCTCGACTACTAGCGGGGGTCGACGGCTCCTACAATGAGCAGTTCTTC.